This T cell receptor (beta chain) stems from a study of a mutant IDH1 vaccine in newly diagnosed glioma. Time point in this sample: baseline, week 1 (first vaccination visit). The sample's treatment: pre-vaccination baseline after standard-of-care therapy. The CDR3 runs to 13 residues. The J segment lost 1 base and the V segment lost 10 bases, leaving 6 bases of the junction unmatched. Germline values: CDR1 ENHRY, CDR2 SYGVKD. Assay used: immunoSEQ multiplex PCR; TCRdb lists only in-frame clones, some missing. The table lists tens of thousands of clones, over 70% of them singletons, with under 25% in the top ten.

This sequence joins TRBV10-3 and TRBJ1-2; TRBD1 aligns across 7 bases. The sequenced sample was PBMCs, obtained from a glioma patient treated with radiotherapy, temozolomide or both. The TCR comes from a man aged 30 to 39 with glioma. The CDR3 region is CATRDSNNYGYTF. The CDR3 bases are TGTGCCACCCGGGACAGTAATAACTATGGCTACACCTTC.